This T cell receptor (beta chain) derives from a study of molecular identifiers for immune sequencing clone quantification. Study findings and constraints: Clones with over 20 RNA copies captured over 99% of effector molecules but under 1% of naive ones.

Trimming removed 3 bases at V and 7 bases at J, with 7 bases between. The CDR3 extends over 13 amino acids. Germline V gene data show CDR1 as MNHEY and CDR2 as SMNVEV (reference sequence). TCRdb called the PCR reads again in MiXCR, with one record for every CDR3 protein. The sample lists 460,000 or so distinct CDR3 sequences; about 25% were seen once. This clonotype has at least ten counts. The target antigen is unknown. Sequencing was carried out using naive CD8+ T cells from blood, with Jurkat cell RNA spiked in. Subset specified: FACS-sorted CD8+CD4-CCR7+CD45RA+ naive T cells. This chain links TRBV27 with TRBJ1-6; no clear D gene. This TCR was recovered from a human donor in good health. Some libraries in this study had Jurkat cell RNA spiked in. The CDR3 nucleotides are TGTGCCAGCAGTTTGTCAGAGAATTCACCCCTCCACTTT. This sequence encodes CASSLSENSPLHF.